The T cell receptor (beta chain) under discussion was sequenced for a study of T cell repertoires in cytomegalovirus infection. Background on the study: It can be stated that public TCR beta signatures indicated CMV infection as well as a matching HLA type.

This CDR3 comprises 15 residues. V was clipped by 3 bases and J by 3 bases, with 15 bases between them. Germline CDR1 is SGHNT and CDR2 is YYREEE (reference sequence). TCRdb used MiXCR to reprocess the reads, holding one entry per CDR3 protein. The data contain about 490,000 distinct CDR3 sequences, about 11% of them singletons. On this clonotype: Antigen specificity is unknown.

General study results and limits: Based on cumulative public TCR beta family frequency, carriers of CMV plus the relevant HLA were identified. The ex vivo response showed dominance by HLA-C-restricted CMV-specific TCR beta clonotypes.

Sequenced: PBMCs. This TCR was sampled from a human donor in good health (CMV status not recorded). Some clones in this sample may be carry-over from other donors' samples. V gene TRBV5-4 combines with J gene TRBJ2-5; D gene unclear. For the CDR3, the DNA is TGTGCCAGCAGCTCAAGCTCGAGAGAAAAAGAGACCCAGTACTTC. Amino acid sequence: CASSSSSREKETQYF.